This T cell receptor beta chain is from a study of spatial heterogeneity in lung cancer. The time point is: sample taken at primary tumor resection. The cohort: under 80 early-stage, untreated non-small cell lung cancer patients. Sequencing covered unsorted whole RNA taken from tumor, nontumor lung or frozen PBMC. In TCRdb, the 5' RACE reads were re-called with MiXCR into one record per CDR3 protein. The sample holds around 26,000 distinct CDR3 sequences, around 7% seen once. CDR1 SGHRS and CDR2 YFSETQ come from the germline V gene. The germline V and J ends were trimmed by 1 base and 8 bases, with 9 bases remaining between them. CDR3 length: 12 amino acids. This clonotype was detected ten times or more.

The sequence was obtained from a male donor with early-stage non-small cell lung cancer. V usage is TRBV5-1 and J usage is TRBJ1-1; TRBD1 might be the D (6 bases). The specimen was PBMCs, collected at surgery. The DNA of the CDR3 is TGCGCCAGCAGCTTGCGAGGACAGGAAGCTTTCTTT. Its translation: CASSLRGQEAFF.